What follows are 6 T cell receptor beta chains derived from one specimen sequenced in a study of cytomegalovirus exposure and HLA in healthy donors. Sequenced by immunoSEQ multiplex PCR; TCRdb stores in-frame clones only, minus some. The top ten hold roughly 0.99% of the sample, which has about 280,000 clones, about 86% seen once. The material sequenced was PBMCs. The receptors originated from a woman between 18 and 29 years old in good health and CMV-seronegative.

The chain employs TRBV5-1 and TRBJ1-1; D uncertain. Germline assignment: CDR1 SGHRS and CDR2 YFSETQ. V lost 1 base to trimming and J lost 3 bases, with 7 bases between them. The length of the CDR3 is 13 residues. The CDR3 nucleotides read TGCGCCAGCAGCTTGTCCGGGTACACTGAAGCTTTCTTT. Translating it yields CASSLSGYTEAFF.

This CDR3 reads CASSLWIGGSGYTF. In DNA, the CDR3 is TGTGCCAGCAGTTTATGGATCGGAGGGTCTGGCTACACCTTC. The chain combines TRBV28 with TRBJ1-2; D is unresolved. V gave up 0 bases and J gave up 7 bases, with 12 bases separating them. The CDR3 covers 14 residues. In germline, CDR1 is MDHEN, CDR2 SYDVKM.

The rearrangement uses TRBV19 and TRBJ2-7; 7 bases match TRBD2. CDR3 length equals 14 residues. In germline, CDR1 is LNHDA, CDR2 SQIVND (reference sequence). V gave up 5 bases and J gave up 0 bases; unmatched junction bases: 4. CDR3 DNA sequence: TGTGCCAGTAGTGGCGGGGGAAGCTCCTACGAGCAGTACTTC. As protein: CASSGGGSSYEQYF. The variable domain in full, with the rest retrieved from reference TRBV19 and TRBJ2-7, is DGGITQSPKYLFRKEGQNVTLSCEQNLNHDAMYWYRQDPGQGLRLIYYSQIVNDFQKGDIAEGYSVSREKKESFPLTVTSAQKNPTAFYLCASSGGGSSYEQYFGPGTRLTVT.

The rearrangement uses TRBV15 and TRBJ1-2; D is uncertain. V was pared by 1 base and J by 4 bases, with 7 bases between. There are 13 residues in the CDR3. CDR1 LNHNV and CDR2 YYDKDF come from the germline V gene (reference sequence). CDR3 in amino acids: CATSRAGTYGYTF. The CDR3 region has the DNA TGTGCCACCAGCAGAGCAGGTACCTATGGCTACACCTTC.

This rearrangement joins TRBV6-1 to TRBJ1-1, with TRBD1 as a possible D gene (6 bases). Germline CDR1 reads MNHNS; CDR2 reads SASEGT. The CDR3 spans 14 residues. V shed 6 bases and J shed 1 base, with 12 bases lying between them. The CDR3 is CASRILQGNTEAFF. CDR3 nucleotide sequence: TGTGCCAGCAGGATTTTACAGGGGAACACTGAAGCTTTCTTT.

This chain connects TRBV2 to TRBJ2-7; TRBD1 matches 9 bases. This CDR3 has 13 residues. Per germline, CDR1 SNHLY and CDR2 FYNNEI. J lost 7 bases, V lost 11 bases, and 12 bases had no gene match. The CDR3 here is CAGRTGVYGEQYF. The CDR3 DNA follows: TGTGCCGGGCGGACAGGGGTCTATGGGGAGCAGTACTTC. Using reference TRBV2 and TRBJ2-7 for the parts outside the CDR3, the full variable domain is EPEVTQTPSHQVTQMGQEVILRCVPISNHLYFYWYRQILGQKVEFLVSFYNNEISEKSEIFDDQFSVERPDGSNFTLKIRSTKLEDSAMYFCAGRTGVYGEQYFGPGTRLTVT.